This entry describes one T cell receptor beta chain. This entry belongs to a study of T cell repertoires in cytomegalovirus infection. At the level of the study: From public TCR beta signatures came an indication of both CMV infection and matching HLA type.

The ends lost 4 bases at V and 0 bases at J; junction bases unmatched: 4. The CDR3 consists of 15 residues. Germline V gene lookup returns CDR1 SGHDN and CDR2 FVKESK. TCRdb re-called the reads with MiXCR, one entry per CDR3 protein. The table lists 150,000 to 200,000 distinct CDR3 sequences, approximately 19% of them singletons. The receptor was isolated from a human donor in good health (CMV status not recorded). Some clones in this sample may be carry-over from other donors' samples. The gene calls are TRBV14 and TRBJ2-3; 7 nucleotides line up with TRBD2. Source material: PBMCs. CDR3 in DNA: TGTGCCAGCAGCCTGACACTAGCGAGCACAGATACGCAGTATTTT. Translation gives CASSLTLASTDTQYF.